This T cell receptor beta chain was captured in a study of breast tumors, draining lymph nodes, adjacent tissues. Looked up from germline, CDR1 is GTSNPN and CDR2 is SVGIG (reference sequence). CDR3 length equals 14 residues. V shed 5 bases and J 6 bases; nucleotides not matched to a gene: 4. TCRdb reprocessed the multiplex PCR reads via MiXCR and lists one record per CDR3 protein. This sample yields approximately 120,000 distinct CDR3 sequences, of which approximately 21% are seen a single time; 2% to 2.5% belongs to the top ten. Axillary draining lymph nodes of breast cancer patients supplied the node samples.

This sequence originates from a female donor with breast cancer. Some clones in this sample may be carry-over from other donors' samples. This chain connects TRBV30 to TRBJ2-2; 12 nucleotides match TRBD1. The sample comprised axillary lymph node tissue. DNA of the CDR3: TGTGCCTGGGCGGGACAGGGGGCCCCCGGGGAGCTGTTTTTT. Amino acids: CAWAGQGAPGELFF.